These 31 T cell receptor beta chains were sequenced from one sample in a study of shared T cell receptors in the human thymus (TCRdb year 2021). To prepare the library, the immunoSEQ multiplex PCR assay was applied. TCRdb took over this immuneACCESS table, retaining in-frame rearrangements with V and J assigned. Such tables are incomplete; in checked studies, under half of the missing clones stem from an unresolved V gene, and the remainder is unexplained. The sample contains under 700,000 clones, 70% to 80% of them found a single time. Jointly, the top ten make up about 0.012% of the sample. This sample was also put to use in a study of human thymus T cells.

The specimen was thymocytes. The receptor set was obtained from a boy in the first two years of life with a congenital heart defect. Donor details come from another sample of the same person, matched by shared clones.

The gene calls are TRBV30 and TRBJ2-5, with 8 bases lining up with TRBD2. The closer fit of TRBJ2-7 to the DNA end suggests the J call may be wrong. The CDR3 spans 12 residues. Germline loops: CDR1 GTSNPN, CDR2 SVGIG (reference sequence). CDR3 residues: CASNGGRYEQYF. The CDR3 bases are TGTGCCAGTAACGGCGGGAGGTACGAGCAGTACTTC.

The chain couples TRBV27 to TRBJ2-2, with D perhaps TRBD2 (6 bases). The CDR3 runs 17 residues. V was pared by 1 base and J by 0 bases, with 12 bases between. CDR1 is MNHEY and CDR2 is SMNVEV in the germline V gene (reference sequence). CDR3 nucleotides: TGTGCCAGCAGTTTATTTGTCGGGAGAGCGAACACCGGGGAGCTGTTTTTT. Its translation is CASSLFVGRANTGELFF.

The chain recombines TRBV20-1 with TRBJ2-2; D call uncertain. This CDR3 contains 11 residues. CDR1 and CDR2 from the germline V gene are DFQATT and SNEGSKA (reference sequence). Trimming pared 2 bases from V and 10 bases from J, leaving 8 bases between. DNA of the CDR3: TGCAGTGCTAGAAGAGGCGCGGAGCTGTTTTTT. The encoded protein is CSARRGAELFF.

The chain combines TRBV19 with TRBJ2-1, with a possible D match to TRBD1 (5 bases). Germline CDR1 is LNHDA and CDR2 is SQIVND (reference sequence). This CDR3 has 14 amino acids. V was clipped by 9 bases and J by 3 bases, with 15 bases between them. In DNA, the CDR3 is TGTGCCAGCGTTCCAGGGCCCCTCTACAATGAGCAGTTCTTC. The encoded protein is CASVPGPLYNEQFF.

The chain joins TRBV19 to TRBJ2-7, with 8 bases aligning to TRBD1. Germline CDR1 reads LNHDA; CDR2 reads SQIVND (reference sequence). The CDR3 has 15 amino acids. V lost 4 bases, J lost 0 bases, and 5 bases stayed unmatched. CDR3 nucleotides: TGTGCCAGTAGTACCTGGACAGGGTACTCCTACGAGCAGTACTTC. It specifies CASSTWTGYSYEQYF.

This chain joins TRBV25-1 and TRBJ2-1, with 11 bases matching TRBD1. The V gene end was trimmed by 3 bases and the J gene end by 3 bases; junction bases not matched to a gene: 1. This CDR3 has 15 amino acids. Germline V CDR1 and CDR2: MGHDK, SYGVNS. The CDR3 here is CASSDGTGGYNEQFF. The DNA for the CDR3 is TGTGCCAGCAGTGATGGGACAGGGGGCTACAATGAGCAGTTCTTC.

V gene TRBV28 combines with J gene TRBJ2-7, with 7 bases identical to TRBD1. Per the germline V gene, CDR1 is MDHEN and CDR2 is SYDVKM. The V and J ends lost 2 bases and 2 bases, in that order; junction bases with no gene match: 9. This CDR3 spans 16 amino acids. The CDR3 here is CASSLGARDSPYEQYF. The CDR3 DNA reads as TGTGCCAGCAGTTTAGGGGCCCGGGACAGTCCCTACGAGCAGTACTTC.

In DNA form, the CDR3 reads TGCAGCGTTGAAGGGACTAGCGGGTTCACCTACGAGCAGTACTTC. Protein: CSVEGTSGFTYEQYF. The gene calls are TRBV29-1 and TRBJ2-7; TRBD2 agrees at 11 bases. The length of the CDR3 is 15 residues. V lost 1 base to trimming and J lost 2 bases; unmatched junction nucleotides: 4. The germline V gene has CDR1 SQVTM and CDR2 ANQGSEA.

The table lists this clone with a count of one. The chain combines TRBV6-6 with TRBJ2-7, with 10 nucleotides matching TRBD2. CDR1 and CDR2 from the germline V gene are MNHNY and SVGAGI (reference sequence). The CDR3 has 15 residues. The junction had 12 bases not matched to a gene; V was cut back by 8 bases and J by 5 bases. The DNA of the CDR3 is TGTGCCAGCGAACCAAGGGCTAGCGGGAGTAACGAGCAGTACTTC. This translates into CASEPRASGSNEQYF.

V is TRBV9 and J is TRBJ2-1; D not certain. Germline V gene lookup returns CDR1 SGDLS and CDR2 YYNGEE. The V end lost 0 bases, the J end lost 0 bases, and 7 bases lay between the germline ends. The CDR3 has 15 amino acids. CDR3: CASSVVMSSYNEQFF. The CDR3 DNA follows: TGTGCCAGCAGCGTAGTGATGAGCTCCTACAATGAGCAGTTCTTC.

This sequence joins TRBV27 and TRBJ2-2, with D unresolved. Trimming stripped 7 bases from V and 8 bases from J, with 14 bases between. There are 13 residues in the CDR3. Germline V lookup: CDR1 MNHEY, CDR2 SMNVEV (reference sequence). In DNA, the CDR3 is TGTGCCAGCAAACCAAGAGTATGGGGGGAGCTGTTTTTT. Protein: CASKPRVWGELFF.

The table lists this clone with a few counts. The chain recombines TRBV28 with TRBJ2-5; TRBD1 is a possible D gene (6 bases). The length of the CDR3 is 15 residues. V lost 2 bases and J lost 4, with 14 bases in between. Per the germline V gene, CDR1 is MDHEN and CDR2 is SYDVKM. CDR3 bases: TGTGCCAGCAGTTTAGTTCAAGGGGGTGGAGAGACCCAGTACTTC. Translation: CASSLVQGGGETQYF.

The J gene is TRBJ2-5, the V gene TRBV9, with 13 positions matching TRBD2. The V segment lost 0 bases and the J segment 5 bases; nucleotides outside the gene matches: 4. The CDR3 loop spans 16 amino acids. Germline V CDR1 and CDR2: SGDLS, YYNGEE. The CDR3 nucleotides are TGTGCCAGCAGCGTAGTTGGACTAGCGGGAGCGGAGACCCAGTACTTC. It translates to CASSVVGLAGAETQYF.

The gene calls are TRBV15 and TRBJ2-1; 8 bases line up with TRBD1. This CDR3 has 18 amino acids. Germline lookup yields CDR1 LNHNV and CDR2 YYDKDF (reference sequence). The ends lost 1 base at V and 1 base at J; junction bases unmatched: 9. CDR3 sequence reads: CATSRADRGEGSYNEQFF. CDR3 nucleotides: TGTGCCACCAGCAGAGCCGACAGGGGCGAAGGGTCCTACAATGAGCAGTTCTTC.

This chain links TRBV6-6 with TRBJ2-3; 9 nucleotides match TRBD2. Germline V gives CDR1 MNHNY, CDR2 SVGAGI (reference sequence). V lost 3 bases to trimming and J lost 3 bases; unmatched junction nucleotides: 7. This CDR3 has 16 residues. This CDR3 is CASSYSLAGKTDTQYF. The CDR3 DNA is TGTGCCAGCAGTTATTCCCTAGCGGGGAAAACAGATACGCAGTATTTT.

This clone was picked up a small number of times. V gene TRBV5-8 combines with J gene TRBJ1-2; no reliable D call. CDR3 length: 16 residues. CDR1 is SGHTS and CDR2 is YDEGEE in the germline V gene. V lost 0 bases to trimming and J lost 8 bases, with 20 bases between them. In nucleotides, the CDR3 is TGTGCCAGCAGCTTGGCCCACGTCGTCCTACTATGCGGCTACACCTTC. This gives the protein CASSLAHVVLLCGYTF.

The genes are TRBV4-2 and TRBJ2-7, with 10 positions matching TRBD2. Germline values: CDR1 LGHNA, CDR2 YNFKEQ. The CDR3 contains 16 residues. The junction had 11 bases not matched to a gene; V was cut back by 4 bases and J by 5 bases. CDR3 DNA sequence: TGTGCCAGCAGCCTCCAGGGTAGCGGGAGGCTGGACGAGCAGTACTTC. It is translated as CASSLQGSGRLDEQYF.

The chain combines TRBV27 with TRBJ2-1, with D possibly TRBD1 on 8 matching bases. This CDR3 spans 23 amino acids. V lost 6 bases and J lost 9, with 45 bases in between. Germline V lookup: CDR1 MNHEY, CDR2 SMNVEV (reference sequence). The CDR3 region has the DNA TGTGCCAGCAGCCCATGGGGACCTCGACAGGGGCTAGCGGACAAGGAGACCCACAGTGAGCAGTTCTTC. Protein product: CASSPWGPRQGLADKETHSEQFF.

This clone was counted a few times. The genes are TRBV6-1 and TRBJ2-1; 11 nucleotides agree with TRBD2. Germline assignment: CDR1 MNHNS and CDR2 SASEGT. V trimming: 4 bases; J trimming: 6 bases; junction bases outside the gene matches: 11. CDR3 size: 17 residues. The CDR3: CASSGLIAGGPGNEQFF. CDR3 DNA: TGTGCCAGCAGTGGGCTTATAGCGGGAGGGCCTGGCAATGAGCAGTTCTTC.

The CDR3 loop reads CASSQADGRIDEQYF. The CDR3 region has the DNA TGTGCCAGCAGCCAAGCTGACGGGAGGATCGACGAGCAGTACTTC. The chain links TRBV14 to TRBJ2-7; TRBD2 matches at 7 bases. This CDR3 contains 15 residues. The germline V gene has CDR1 SGHDN and CDR2 FVKESK. V lost 1 base and J lost 5; bases outside the gene matches: 8.

The chain joins TRBV9 to TRBJ2-7; no clear D. The CDR3 has 12 amino acids. Germline CDR1 is SGDLS and CDR2 is YYNGEE. The germline V and J ends were trimmed by 6 bases and 7 bases, with 14 bases remaining between them. The CDR3 sequence is CASNATTREQYF. The CDR3 nucleotides are TGTGCCAGCAACGCAACAACGAGGGAGCAGTACTTC.

This clone was seen just once. V gene TRBV19 combines with J gene TRBJ1-2; TRBD1 agrees at 7 bases. This CDR3 is built from 14 residues. Germline V lookup: CDR1 LNHDA, CDR2 SQIVND (reference sequence). V dropped 5 bases and J dropped 0; count of bases not matched to a gene: 3. The CDR3 spells CASSPDRSNYGYTF. The CDR3 DNA reads TGTGCCAGTAGTCCGGACAGGTCTAACTATGGCTACACCTTC.

This clone was detected a few times. The chain links TRBV5-1 to TRBJ2-7; 11 bases agree with TRBD2. There are 13 residues in the CDR3. V trimming: 8 bases; J trimming: 3 bases; junction bases outside the gene matches: 4. CDR1 is SGHRS, CDR2 YFSETQ, per germline. This chain's CDR3 is CASNSGRDYEQYF. CDR3 DNA: TGCGCCAGTAATAGCGGGAGGGACTACGAGCAGTACTTC.

Only one count was recorded for this clone. The chain joins TRBV27 to TRBJ2-3, with 13 nucleotides matching TRBD2. V gave up 1 base and J gave up 1 base; unmatched junction bases: 5. The CDR3 sequence is 18 residues long. The germline V gene has CDR1 MNHEY and CDR2 SMNVEV (reference sequence). CDR3 residues: CASSLLTSGRVCTDTQYF. The CDR3, as DNA: TGTGCCAGCAGTTTATTAACTAGCGGGAGGGTTTGCACAGATACGCAGTATTTT.

V is TRBV5-1 and J is TRBJ2-7; 7 bases are a match to TRBD1. This CDR3 is built from 17 residues. Germline values: CDR1 SGHRS, CDR2 YFSETQ. Germline trimming cut 0 bases from V and 3 bases from J; bases unmatched to any gene: 12. CDR3 in amino acids: CASSLAGPRDRIYEQYF. The CDR3 coding sequence is TGCGCCAGCAGCTTGGCGGGACCCCGGGACAGAATCTACGAGCAGTACTTC.

This chain joins TRBV6-5 and TRBJ2-7, with 9 bases fitting TRBD1. Losses at the gene ends were 2 bases for V and 5 bases for J; bases not matched to a gene: 10. The CDR3 sequence is 16 residues long. CDR1 is MNHEY, CDR2 SVGAGI, per germline. The CDR3 region is CASSYNSGTGTNEQYF. Here the CDR3 DNA reads TGTGCCAGCAGTTACAATTCCGGGACAGGGACAAACGAGCAGTACTTC.

V and J are TRBV10-2 and TRBJ2-1; the match to TRBD2 covers 16 bases. Germline assignment: CDR1 WSHSY and CDR2 SAAADI. The ends lost 11 bases at V and 6 bases at J; junction bases unmatched: 16. The CDR3 length is 18 residues. This CDR3 reads CASALGLAGGQSVNEQFF. The CDR3 region has the DNA TGCGCCTCCGCCTTGGGACTAGCGGGAGGGCAGTCGGTCAATGAGCAGTTCTTC.

The table lists this clone with a count of one. The chain has TRBV2 and TRBJ2-7; 10 bases align to TRBD1. The V gene's germline CDR1 is SNHLY and CDR2 FYNNEI. With 7 bases clipped from V and 7 bases from J, the junction kept 10 bases outside the gene matches. The CDR3 contains 14 residues. The CDR3 DNA is TGTGCCAGCAACTGTCGGGACAGGGGAAGAGAGCAGTACTTC. Encoded protein: CASNCRDRGREQYF.

This clone appeared a few times. The genes are TRBV15 and TRBJ2-5; D is perhaps TRBD1 (5 bases). The CDR3 has 17 residues. The germline V gene encodes CDR1 LNHNV and CDR2 YYDKDF (reference sequence). V shed 1 base and J shed 2 bases, with 17 bases lying between them. The CDR3 spells CATSRVRQTLGQETQYF. The CDR3 bases are TGTGCCACCAGCAGAGTAAGACAGACCCTGGGACAAGAGACCCAGTACTTC.

The chain recombines TRBV2 with TRBJ2-5; TRBD2 agrees at 16 bases. The germline CDR1 and CDR2 sequences are SNHLY and FYNNEI. The CDR3 has 16 residues. The trim removed 1 base at V and 5 bases at J, leaving 1 base unmatched. CDR3 nucleotides: TGTGCCAGCAGTGAAGTGGGACTAGCGGGAGGGGAGACCCAGTACTTC. The encoded protein is CASSEVGLAGGETQYF.

The chain is built from TRBV18 and TRBJ2-4; 14 bases fit TRBD2. The CDR3 runs to 17 residues. Germline V gene lookup returns CDR1 KGHSH and CDR2 LQKENI. With 1 base clipped from V and 6 bases from J, the junction kept 5 bases outside the gene matches. The CDR3 protein is CASSPRRLAGGRNIQYF. CDR3 DNA sequence: TGTGCCAGCTCACCACGAAGACTAGCGGGAGGGAGAAACATTCAGTACTTC.